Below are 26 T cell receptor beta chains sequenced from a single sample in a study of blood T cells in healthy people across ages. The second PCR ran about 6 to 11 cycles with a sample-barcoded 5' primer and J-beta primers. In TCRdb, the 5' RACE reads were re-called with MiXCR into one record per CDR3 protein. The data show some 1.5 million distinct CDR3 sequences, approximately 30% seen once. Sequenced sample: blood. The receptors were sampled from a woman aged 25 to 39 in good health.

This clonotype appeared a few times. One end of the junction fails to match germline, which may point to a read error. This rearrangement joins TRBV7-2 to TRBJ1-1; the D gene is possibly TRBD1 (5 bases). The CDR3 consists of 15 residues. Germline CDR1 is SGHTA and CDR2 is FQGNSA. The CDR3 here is CASTRRDRTLPEAFF. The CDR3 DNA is TGTGCCAGCACCAGACGAGACAGAACTCTCCCTGAGGCTTTCTTT.

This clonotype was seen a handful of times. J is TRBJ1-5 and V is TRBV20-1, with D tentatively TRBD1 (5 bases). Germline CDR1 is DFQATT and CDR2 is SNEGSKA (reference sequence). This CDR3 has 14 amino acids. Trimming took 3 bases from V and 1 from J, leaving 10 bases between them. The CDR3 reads CSAREGTSNQPQHF. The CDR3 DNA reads TGCAGTGCTAGGGAAGGGACGAGCAATCAGCCCCAGCATTTT.

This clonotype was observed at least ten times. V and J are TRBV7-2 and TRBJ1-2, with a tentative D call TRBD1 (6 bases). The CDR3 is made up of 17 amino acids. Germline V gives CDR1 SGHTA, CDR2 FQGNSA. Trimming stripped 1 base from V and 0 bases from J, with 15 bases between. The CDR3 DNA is TGTGCCAGCAGCTTAGTGGGCGGGGGCATTTCTAACTATGGCTACACCTTC. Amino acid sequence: CASSLVGGGISNYGYTF.

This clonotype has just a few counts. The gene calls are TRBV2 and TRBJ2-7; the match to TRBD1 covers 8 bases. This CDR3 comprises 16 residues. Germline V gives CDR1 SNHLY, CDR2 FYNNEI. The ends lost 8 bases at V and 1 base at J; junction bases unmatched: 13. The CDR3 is CASGERQGFVSYEQYF. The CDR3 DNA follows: TGTGCCAGCGGGGAACGACAGGGGTTTGTATCCTACGAGCAGTACTTC.

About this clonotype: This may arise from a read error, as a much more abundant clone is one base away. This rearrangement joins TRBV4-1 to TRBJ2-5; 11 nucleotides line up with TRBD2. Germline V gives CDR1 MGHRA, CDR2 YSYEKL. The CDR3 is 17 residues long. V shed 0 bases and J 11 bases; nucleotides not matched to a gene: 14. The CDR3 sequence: CASSQDPLAGGRREQYF. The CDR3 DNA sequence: TGCGCCAGCAGCCAAGATCCCCTAGCGGGGGGCAGGCGGGAGCAGTACTTC.

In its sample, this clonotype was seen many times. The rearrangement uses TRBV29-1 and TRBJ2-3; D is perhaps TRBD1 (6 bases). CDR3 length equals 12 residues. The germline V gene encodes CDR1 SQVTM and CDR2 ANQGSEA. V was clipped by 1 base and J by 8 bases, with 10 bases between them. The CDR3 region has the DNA TGCAGCGTTGAAGCGGCAGGGGCTACGCAGTATTTT. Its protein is CSVEAAGATQYF.

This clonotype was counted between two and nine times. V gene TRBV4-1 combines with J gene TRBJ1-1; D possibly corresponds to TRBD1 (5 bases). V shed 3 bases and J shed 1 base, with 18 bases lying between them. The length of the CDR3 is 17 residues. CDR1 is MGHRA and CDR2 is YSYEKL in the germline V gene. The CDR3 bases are TGCGCCAGCAGCCAGACCCCCGGTGGGGCGGAGAACACTGAAGCTTTCTTT. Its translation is CASSQTPGGAENTEAFF.

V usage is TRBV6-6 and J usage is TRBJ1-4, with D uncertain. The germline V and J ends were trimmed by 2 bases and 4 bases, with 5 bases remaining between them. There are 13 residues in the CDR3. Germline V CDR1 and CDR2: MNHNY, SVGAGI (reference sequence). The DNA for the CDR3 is TGTGCCAGCAGTTACCGCATTAATGAAAAACTGTTTTTT. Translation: CASSYRINEKLFF.

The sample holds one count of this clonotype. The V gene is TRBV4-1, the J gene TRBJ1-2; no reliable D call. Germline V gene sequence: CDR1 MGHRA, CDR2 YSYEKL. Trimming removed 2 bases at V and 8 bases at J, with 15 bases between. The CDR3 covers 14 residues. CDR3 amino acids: CASSQFKSVSGYTF. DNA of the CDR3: TGCGCCAGCAGCCAATTTAAATCGGTCTCAGGCTACACCTTC.

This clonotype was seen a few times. The CDR3 DNA reads as TGTGCCAGCAGTTTGAACACTAACTATGGCTACACCTTC. Its translation is CASSLNTNYGYTF. V and J are TRBV12-3 or TRBV12-4 and TRBJ1-2; D is uncertain. The length of the CDR3 is 13 residues. V shed 3 bases and J shed 0 bases, with 5 bases lying between them.

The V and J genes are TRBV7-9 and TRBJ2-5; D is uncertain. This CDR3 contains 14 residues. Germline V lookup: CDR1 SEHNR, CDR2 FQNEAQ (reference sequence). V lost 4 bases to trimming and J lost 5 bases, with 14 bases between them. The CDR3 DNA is TGTGCCAGCAGCTCCCTCGGCGGTTATGAGACCCAGTACTTC. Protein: CASSSLGGYETQYF.

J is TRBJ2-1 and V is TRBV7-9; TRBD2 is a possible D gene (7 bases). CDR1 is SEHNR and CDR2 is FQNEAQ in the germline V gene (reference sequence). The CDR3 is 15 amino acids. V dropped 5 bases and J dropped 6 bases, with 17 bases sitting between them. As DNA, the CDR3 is TGTGCCAGCAGCAGGGGGGGAGAGGTTGGCAATGAGCAGTTCTTC. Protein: CASSRGGEVGNEQFF.

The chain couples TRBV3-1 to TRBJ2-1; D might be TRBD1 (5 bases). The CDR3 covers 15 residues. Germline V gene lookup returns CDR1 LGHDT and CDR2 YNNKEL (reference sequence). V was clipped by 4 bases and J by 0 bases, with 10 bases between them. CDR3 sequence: CASSPRQPSYNEQFF. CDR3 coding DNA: TGTGCCAGCAGCCCTAGACAGCCCTCCTACAATGAGCAGTTCTTC.

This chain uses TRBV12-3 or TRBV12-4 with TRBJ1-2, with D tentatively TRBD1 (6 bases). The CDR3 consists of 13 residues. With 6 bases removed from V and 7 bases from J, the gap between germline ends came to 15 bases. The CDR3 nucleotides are TGTGCCAGCAGCCCTAGGGGGTCTTCTGGCTACACCTTC. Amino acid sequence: CASSPRGSSGYTF.

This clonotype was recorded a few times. The chain's CDR3 is CASSLAARGSEQYF. CDR3 sequence (DNA): TGTGCCAGCAGCTTAGCTGCGCGGGGAAGCGAGCAGTACTTC. The V gene is TRBV7-6, the J gene TRBJ2-7; the D gene is possibly TRBD2 (6 bases). The CDR3 has 14 amino acids. Germline-derived CDR1 and CDR2 are SGHVS and FNYEAQ. V gave up 0 bases and J gave up 6 bases, with 12 bases separating them. The whole variable domain, remainder taken from reference TRBV7-6 and TRBJ2-7, is GAGVSQSPRYKVTKRGQDVALRCDPISGHVSLYWYRQALGQGPEFLTYFNYEAQQDKSGLPNDRFSAERPEGSISTLTIQRTEQRDSAMYRCASSLAARGSEQYFGPGTRLTVT.

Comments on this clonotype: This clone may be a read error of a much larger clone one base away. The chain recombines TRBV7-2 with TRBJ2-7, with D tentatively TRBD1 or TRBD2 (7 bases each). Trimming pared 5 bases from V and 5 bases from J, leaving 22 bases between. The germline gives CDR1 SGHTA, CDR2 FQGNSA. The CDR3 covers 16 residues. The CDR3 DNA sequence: TGTGCCAGCAGCCAGGGGGGGCTAGGATTCTGGAACGAGCAGTACTTC. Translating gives CASSQGGLGFWNEQYF.

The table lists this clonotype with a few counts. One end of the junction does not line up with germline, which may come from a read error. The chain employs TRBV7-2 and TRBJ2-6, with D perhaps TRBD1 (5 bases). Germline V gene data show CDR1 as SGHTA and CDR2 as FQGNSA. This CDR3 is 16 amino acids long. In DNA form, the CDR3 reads TGTGCCAGCAGCCCCAACGTTTTAACTGGGGCCAACGTCCCGACTTTC. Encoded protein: CASSPNVLTGANVPTF.

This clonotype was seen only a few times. CDR3 loop: CASSSGLNGSPLHF. The DNA of the CDR3 is TGTGCCAGCTCATCCGGACTCAATGGTTCACCCCTCCACTTT. The chain couples TRBV6-2 or TRBV6-3 to TRBJ1-6, with D uncertain. V was clipped by 8 bases and J by 9 bases, with 17 bases between them. The CDR3 runs 14 residues. CDR1 and CDR2 (germline): MNHEY, SVGEGT.

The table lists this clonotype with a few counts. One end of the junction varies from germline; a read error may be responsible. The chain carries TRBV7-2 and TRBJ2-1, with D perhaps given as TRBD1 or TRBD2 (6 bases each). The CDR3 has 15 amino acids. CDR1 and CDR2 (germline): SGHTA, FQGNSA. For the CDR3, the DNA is TGTGCCGGCAGCACCCGACTAGGGGGGTCCAATGAGCAGTTCTTC. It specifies CAGSTRLGGSNEQFF.

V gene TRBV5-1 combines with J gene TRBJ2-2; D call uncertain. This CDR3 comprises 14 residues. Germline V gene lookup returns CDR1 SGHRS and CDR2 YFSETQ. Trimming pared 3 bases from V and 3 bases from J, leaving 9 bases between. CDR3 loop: CASSSQTYTGELFF. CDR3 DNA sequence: TGCGCCAGCAGCTCCCAGACATACACCGGGGAGCTGTTTTTT.

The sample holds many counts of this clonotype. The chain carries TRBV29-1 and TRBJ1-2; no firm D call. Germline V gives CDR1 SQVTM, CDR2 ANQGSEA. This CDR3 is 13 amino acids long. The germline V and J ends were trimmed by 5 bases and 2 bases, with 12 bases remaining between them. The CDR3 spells CSVRGTANYGYTF. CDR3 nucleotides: TGCAGCGTTCGCGGAACCGCCAACTATGGCTACACCTTC.

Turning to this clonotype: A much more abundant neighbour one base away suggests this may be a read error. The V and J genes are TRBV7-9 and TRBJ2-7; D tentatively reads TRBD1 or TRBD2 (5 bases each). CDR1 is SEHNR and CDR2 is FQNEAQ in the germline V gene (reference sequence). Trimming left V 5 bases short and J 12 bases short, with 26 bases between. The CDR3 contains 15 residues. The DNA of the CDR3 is TGTGCCAGCAGCCACACCCTGGGACCCGCAGAGACCCGGTACTTC. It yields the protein CASSHTLGPAETRYF.

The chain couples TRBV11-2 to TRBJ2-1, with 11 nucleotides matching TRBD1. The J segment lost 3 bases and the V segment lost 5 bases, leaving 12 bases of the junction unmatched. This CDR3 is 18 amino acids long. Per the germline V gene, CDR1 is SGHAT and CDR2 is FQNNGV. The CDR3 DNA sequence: TGTGCCAGCAGCCTCCAAATAAGGGACAGGGGGTACTACAATGAGCAGTTCTTC. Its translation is CASSLQIRDRGYYNEQFF.

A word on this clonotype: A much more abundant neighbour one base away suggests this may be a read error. Here the CDR3 DNA reads TGTGCCATCGGTGGTGGCGGGGGAAGAGATACGCAGTATTTT. Protein sequence: CAIGGGGGRDTQYF. This chain connects TRBV10-3 to TRBJ2-3; 7 positions match TRBD2. Germline trimming cut 8 bases from V and 5 bases from J; bases unmatched to any gene: 10. Germline CDR1 is ENHRY and CDR2 is SYGVKD. The CDR3 extends over 14 amino acids.

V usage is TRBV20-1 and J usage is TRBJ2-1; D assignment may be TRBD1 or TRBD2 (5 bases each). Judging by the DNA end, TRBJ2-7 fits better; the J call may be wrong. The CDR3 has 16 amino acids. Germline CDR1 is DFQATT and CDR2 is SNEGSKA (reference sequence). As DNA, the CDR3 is TGCAGTGCCAGGGACGCTCGGGGCCTCTCCTACAATGAGCAGTACTTC. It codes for CSARDARGLSYNEQYF.

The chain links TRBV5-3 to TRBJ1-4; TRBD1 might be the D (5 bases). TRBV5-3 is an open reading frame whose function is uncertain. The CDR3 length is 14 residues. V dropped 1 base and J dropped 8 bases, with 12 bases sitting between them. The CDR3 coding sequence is TGTGCCAGAAGCTTGAAGGACACTCGGGAAAAACTGTTTTTT. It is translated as CARSLKDTREKLFF.